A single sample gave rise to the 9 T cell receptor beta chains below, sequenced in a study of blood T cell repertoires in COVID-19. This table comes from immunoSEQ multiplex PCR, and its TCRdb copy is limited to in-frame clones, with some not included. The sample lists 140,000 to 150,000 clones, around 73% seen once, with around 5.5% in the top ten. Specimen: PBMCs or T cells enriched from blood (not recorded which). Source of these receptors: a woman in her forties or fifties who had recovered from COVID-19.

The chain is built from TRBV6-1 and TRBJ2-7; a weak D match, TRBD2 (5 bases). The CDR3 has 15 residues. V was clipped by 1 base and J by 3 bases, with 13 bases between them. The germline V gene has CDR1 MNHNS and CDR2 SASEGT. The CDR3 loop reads CASSEVREASYEQYF. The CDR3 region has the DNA TGTGCCAGCAGTGAAGTCCGGGAAGCGAGCTACGAGCAGTACTTC.

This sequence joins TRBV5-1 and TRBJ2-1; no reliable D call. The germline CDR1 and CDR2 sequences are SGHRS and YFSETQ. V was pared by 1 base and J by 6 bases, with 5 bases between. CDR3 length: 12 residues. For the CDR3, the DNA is TGCGCCAGCAGCTTGTACGGCAATGAGCAGTTCTTC. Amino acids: CASSLYGNEQFF.

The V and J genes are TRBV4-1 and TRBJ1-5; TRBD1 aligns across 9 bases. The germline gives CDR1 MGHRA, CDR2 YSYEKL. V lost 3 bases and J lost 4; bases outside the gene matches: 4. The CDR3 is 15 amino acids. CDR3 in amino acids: CASSHLDRGNQPQHF. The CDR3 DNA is TGCGCCAGCAGCCATTTGGACAGGGGAAATCAGCCCCAGCATTTT.

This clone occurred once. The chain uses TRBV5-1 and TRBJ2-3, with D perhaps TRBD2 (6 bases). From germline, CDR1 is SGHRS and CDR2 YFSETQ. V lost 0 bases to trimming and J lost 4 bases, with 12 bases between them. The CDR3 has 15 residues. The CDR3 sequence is CASSLGTMSADTQYF. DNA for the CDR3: TGCGCCAGCAGCTTGGGGACTATGAGTGCAGATACGCAGTATTTT. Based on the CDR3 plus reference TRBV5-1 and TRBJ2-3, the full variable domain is KAGVTQTPRYLIKTRGQQVTLSCSPISGHRSVSWYQQTPGQGLQFLFEYFSETQRNKGNFPGRFSGRQFSNSRSEMNVSTLELGDSALYLCASSLGTMSADTQYFGPGTRLTVL.

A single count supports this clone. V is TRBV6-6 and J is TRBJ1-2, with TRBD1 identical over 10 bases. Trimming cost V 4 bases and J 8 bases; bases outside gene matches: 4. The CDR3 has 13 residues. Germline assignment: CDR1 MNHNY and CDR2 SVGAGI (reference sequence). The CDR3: CASSWGTGVGYTF. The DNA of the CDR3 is TGTGCCAGCAGTTGGGGGACAGGGGTCGGCTACACCTTC.

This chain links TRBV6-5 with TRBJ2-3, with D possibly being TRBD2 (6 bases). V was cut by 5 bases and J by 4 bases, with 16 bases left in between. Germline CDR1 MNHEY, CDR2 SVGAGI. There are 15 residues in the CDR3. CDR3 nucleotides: TGTGCCAGCAGTCTGGCCCGGGAGCCTCCAGATACGCAGTATTTT. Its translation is CASSLAREPPDTQYF.

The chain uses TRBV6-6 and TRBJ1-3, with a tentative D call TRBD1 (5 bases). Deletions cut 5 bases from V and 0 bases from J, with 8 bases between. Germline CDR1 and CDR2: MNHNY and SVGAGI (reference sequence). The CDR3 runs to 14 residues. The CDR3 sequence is CASSPGNSGNTIYF. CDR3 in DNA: TGTGCCAGCAGTCCAGGGAACTCTGGAAACACCATATATTTT.

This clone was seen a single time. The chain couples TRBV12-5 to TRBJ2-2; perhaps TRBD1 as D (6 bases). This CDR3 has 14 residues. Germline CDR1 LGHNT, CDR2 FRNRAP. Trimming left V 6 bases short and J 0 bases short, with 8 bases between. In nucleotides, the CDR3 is TGTGCTAGTGGGGGACAACCGAACACCGGGGAGCTGTTTTTT. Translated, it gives CASGGQPNTGELFF.

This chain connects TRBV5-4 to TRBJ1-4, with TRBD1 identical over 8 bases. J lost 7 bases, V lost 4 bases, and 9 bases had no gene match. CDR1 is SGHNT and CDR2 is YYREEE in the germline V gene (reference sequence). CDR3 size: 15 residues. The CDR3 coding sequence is TGTGCCAGCAGCGTTGGGACAGGCACACGTGAAAAACTGTTTTTT. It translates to CASSVGTGTREKLFF.